A single sample gave rise to the 21 T cell receptor beta chains below, sequenced in a study of T-cell reconstitution after alpha-beta-depleted transplantation in children. Preparation of the TCRbeta library involved a method that used unique molecular identifiers. TCRdb ran MiXCR on the PCR reads and lists one entry per CDR3 protein. The table records nearly 550,000 distinct CDR3 sequences, approximately 16% of them present only once. The sequencing used PBMCs from the stem cell graft donor, collected from the stem cell graft. Receptor source: a human donor who donated a stem cell graft to a child with acute lymphoblastic leukemia.

This clonotype was found a few times. The genes are TRBV20-1 and TRBJ1-5; perhaps TRBD1 as D (6 bases). The CDR3 runs 16 residues. CDR1 and CDR2 (germline): DFQATT, SNEGSKA (reference sequence). V lost 6 bases and J 2 bases, leaving 20 bases between the germline ends. The CDR3 here is CSALAGAVWGNQPQHF. Here the CDR3 DNA reads TGCAGTGCCCTGGCAGGGGCCGTCTGGGGCAATCAGCCCCAGCATTTT.

The chain employs TRBV27 and TRBJ2-7; 8 nucleotides align to TRBD1. The CDR3 has 17 amino acids. V lost 0 bases and J lost 2; bases outside the gene matches: 9. From germline, CDR1 is MNHEY and CDR2 SMNVEV (reference sequence). The CDR3 DNA follows: TGTGCCAGCAGTTTATCGATTATCGCGACAGGGGCCTACGAGCAGTACTTC. It specifies CASSLSIIATGAYEQYF.

The chain links TRBV6-4 to TRBJ2-3; D ambiguous. The CDR3 runs to 14 residues. V lost 4 bases to trimming and J lost 4 bases, with 12 bases between them. CDR1 MRHNA and CDR2 SNTAGT come from the germline V gene. CDR3: CASSVGGNADTQYF. CDR3 bases: TGTGCCAGCAGTGTTGGTGGCAACGCAGATACGCAGTATTTT.

The chain links TRBV12-3 or TRBV12-4 to TRBJ2-7; 10 bases fit TRBD2. CDR3 length equals 15 residues. V was pared by 6 bases and J by 11 bases, with 16 bases of the junction left unmatched. CDR3 bases: TGTGCCAGCAGCCTATTTGGACTAGCGGATCACAGGGAGTACTTC. Residues: CASSLFGLADHREYF.

The chain employs TRBV5-1 and TRBJ2-1; no definite D call. Trimming shortened V by 4 bases and J by 5 bases, and 10 bases separated the two germline ends. Looked up from germline, CDR1 is SGHRS and CDR2 is YFSETQ. The CDR3 is made up of 13 amino acids. CDR3 coding DNA: TGCGCCAGCAGCCAACGCGGCCACAATGAGCAGTTCTTC. It specifies CASSQRGHNEQFF.

This chain joins TRBV7-2 and TRBJ2-1; 11 bases line up with TRBD2. Losses at the gene ends were 4 bases for V and 8 bases for J; bases not matched to a gene: 7. This CDR3 has 15 amino acids. Germline-derived CDR1 and CDR2 are SGHTA and FQGNSA. The CDR3 loop is CASSSMTSGIDEQFF. CDR3 sequence (DNA): TGTGCCAGCAGCTCGATGACTAGCGGGATAGATGAGCAGTTCTTC.

The rearrangement uses TRBV7-8 and TRBJ1-2; perhaps TRBD1 as D (6 bases). Trimming cost V 1 base and J 8 bases, with 20 bases left between them. The CDR3 runs 16 residues. Germline V gives CDR1 SGHVS, CDR2 FQNEAQ. CDR3 in DNA: TGTGCCAGCAGCTTAGTAGCGGGGGCCTTCCTTGGCGGCTACACCTTC. Translated, it gives CASSLVAGAFLGGYTF. The entire variable domain, with the rest obtained from reference TRBV7-8 and TRBJ1-2, is as follows: GAGVSQSPRYKVAKRGQDVALRCDPISGHVSLFWYQQALGQGPEFLTYFQNEAQLDKSGLPSDRFFAERPEGSVSTLKIQRTQQEDSAVYLCASSLVAGAFLGGYTFGSGTRLTVV.

This clonotype was recorded at least ten times. The chain is built from TRBV18 and TRBJ2-5; 11 positions match TRBD1. The CDR3 extends over 16 amino acids. Unmatched junction bases numbered 8, after V lost 3 bases and J lost 5 bases. The germline V gene has CDR1 KGHSH and CDR2 LQKENI. The CDR3 region is CASSPFGTGGMETQYF. In DNA, the CDR3 is TGTGCCAGCTCACCCTTCGGGACAGGGGGAATGGAGACCCAGTACTTC. Together with reference TRBV18 and TRBJ2-5, the CDR3 gives the full variable domain: NAGVMQNPRHLVRRRGQEARLRCSPMKGHSHVYWYRQLPEEGLKFMVYLQKENIIDESGMPKERFSAEFPKEGPSILRIQQVVRGDSAAYFCASSPFGTGGMETQYFGPGTRLLVL.

This clonotype was counted only a few times. V and J are TRBV7-1 and TRBJ1-2; tentative D call: TRBD1 (5 bases). TRBV7-1 is an ORF, and what it does is uncertain. Trimming left V 1 base short and J 4 bases short, with 7 bases between. This CDR3 comprises 13 residues. The CDR3 is CASSSGQLYGYTF. The CDR3 nucleotides read TGTGCCAGCAGCTCAGGACAGCTCTATGGCTACACCTTC.

This clonotype turned up a few times. The chain couples TRBV12-3 or TRBV12-4 to TRBJ2-7; D not certain. This CDR3 is built from 11 residues. V was trimmed by 2 bases and J by 6 bases, leaving 5 bases between them. The CDR3, as DNA: TGTGCCAGCAGTTTAAGGCTCGAGCAGTACTTC. It codes for CASSLRLEQYF.

This clonotype has more than one count but fewer than ten. J is TRBJ2-3 and V is TRBV27, with TRBD2 identical over 10 bases. V lost 3 bases, J lost 2 bases, and 8 bases stayed unmatched. Germline loops: CDR1 MNHEY, CDR2 SMNVEV (reference sequence). The CDR3 sequence is 17 residues long. The CDR3 reads CASSFVLAGEYTDTQYF. DNA for the CDR3: TGTGCCAGCAGTTTTGTCCTAGCGGGGGAATACACAGATACGCAGTATTTT.

This clonotype was recorded at least ten times. The chain couples TRBV20-1 to TRBJ2-1; TRBD2 matches at 11 bases. CDR3 length equals 17 residues. Germline values: CDR1 DFQATT, CDR2 SNEGSKA (reference sequence). Trimming at V came to 1 base and at J to 2 bases, leaving 7 bases not matched to a gene. The CDR3: CSARVLAGEGPYNEQFF. The CDR3 DNA sequence: TGCAGTGCTAGAGTACTAGCGGGAGAGGGCCCCTACAATGAGCAGTTCTTC.

The chain employs TRBV5-4 and TRBJ2-3; 7 bases are shared with TRBD2. Germline CDR1 SGHNT, CDR2 YYREEE (reference sequence). Unmatched junction bases numbered 8, after V lost 2 bases and J lost 2 bases. CDR3 length equals 16 residues. In DNA, the CDR3 is TGTGCCAGCAGCTTTCTAGCGGAGATCATCACAGATACGCAGTATTTT. This translates into CASSFLAEIITDTQYF.

This clonotype has more than one count but fewer than ten. The J gene is TRBJ2-5, the V gene TRBV7-2; D is undetermined. Trimming cost V 1 base and J 4 bases, with 16 bases left between them. Looked up from germline, CDR1 is SGHTA and CDR2 is FQGNSA. The length of the CDR3 is 16 residues. CDR3 region: CASSLGTGGFGETQYF. The CDR3 DNA reads TGTGCCAGCAGCTTAGGGACCGGTGGTTTCGGAGAGACCCAGTACTTC.

The rearrangement links TRBV5-1 to TRBJ2-7, with 8 nucleotides matching TRBD1. Germline CDR1 SGHRS, CDR2 YFSETQ. This CDR3 is built from 16 residues. V dropped 5 bases and J dropped 1; count of bases not matched to a gene: 11. This CDR3 reads CASREAYRGKSYEQYF. The CDR3 DNA sequence: TGCGCCAGCAGGGAAGCCTACAGGGGGAAATCCTACGAGCAGTACTTC.

This clonotype was counted between two and nine times. The J gene is TRBJ2-4, the V gene TRBV9; TRBD1 aligns across 8 bases. After removal of 2 bases from V and 9 bases from J, the junction contained 10 bases not matched to a gene. The CDR3 spans 15 residues. From germline, CDR1 is SGDLS and CDR2 YYNGEE. In DNA form, the CDR3 reads TGTGCCAGCAGCGTGTCCGGGACAGGCCCAGCCATTCAGTACTTC. Translated: CASSVSGTGPAIQYF.

V and J are TRBV3-1 and TRBJ1-1; D not certain. The V and J ends lost 0 bases and 5 bases respectively, with 4 bases between them. In germline, CDR1 is LGHDT, CDR2 YNNKEL (reference sequence). The CDR3 consists of 12 residues. CDR3 DNA sequence: TGTGCCAGCAGCCAAGAGTATACTGAAGCTTTCTTT. This gives the protein CASSQEYTEAFF.

The J gene is TRBJ2-7, the V gene TRBV13; 8 bases are a match to TRBD1. This CDR3 has 14 residues. Germline CDR1 PRHDT, CDR2 FYEKMQ (reference sequence). V shed 2 bases and J 3 bases; nucleotides not matched to a gene: 3. The CDR3 nucleotides are TGTGCCAGCAGCTTACCGGGACAGGTCTACGAGCAGTACTTC. This codes for CASSLPGQVYEQYF.

V and J are TRBV29-1 and TRBJ1-1; the D gene is possibly TRBD1 (6 bases). The CDR3 sequence is 12 residues long. Germline CDR1 and CDR2: SQVTM and ANQGSEA. V lost 3 bases, J lost 3 bases, and 8 bases lay in between. The CDR3 DNA follows: TGCAGCGTTGACACAGGGTACACTGAAGCTTTCTTT. It yields the protein CSVDTGYTEAFF.

The sample holds many counts of this clonotype. This rearrangement joins TRBV5-5 to TRBJ1-5; weak D call: TRBD1 (6 bases). Germline values: CDR1 SGHKS, CDR2 YYEKEE (reference sequence). The CDR3 consists of 14 residues. Trimming took off 4 bases at V and 3 bases at J, with 11 bases between the two ends. CDR3 nucleotide sequence: TGTGCCAGCAGCCCAGGGGCTTCCAATCAGCCCCAGCATTTT. Translated: CASSPGASNQPQHF.

This clonotype was observed a handful of times. This chain joins TRBV10-3 and TRBJ2-3, with 7 bases matching TRBD2. V shed 0 bases, J shed 11 bases, and the junction held 11 bases outside the gene matches. Germline-derived CDR1 and CDR2 are ENHRY and SYGVKD. The CDR3 is 15 residues long. The CDR3: CAISESPGGEKRQYF. The CDR3 nucleotides read TGTGCCATCAGTGAGTCGCCGGGGGGAGAAAAAAGGCAGTATTTT.